The 9 T cell receptor beta chains below were found in one sample sequenced in a study of blood T cell repertoires in COVID-19. Generated by immunoSEQ multiplex PCR, the TCRdb table keeps only in-frame clones and is missing some. The sample holds 220,000 or so clones, around 81% seen once. The sequencing input was peripheral blood. These receptors all come from a woman aged 70-85 years with acute or convalescent COVID-19.

The chain links TRBV15 to TRBJ1-5; tentative D call: TRBD1 (5 bases). The CDR3 runs to 16 residues. In germline, CDR1 is LNHNV, CDR2 YYDKDF (reference sequence). Trimming took 0 bases from V and 3 from J, leaving 12 bases between them. Here the CDR3 reads CATSRDPGGSNQPQHF. The CDR3 coding sequence is TGTGCCACCAGCAGAGATCCGGGGGGTTCCAATCAGCCCCAGCATTTT.

CDR3 loop: CASSFPQGADYGYTF. CDR3 DNA sequence: TGTGCCAGCAGCTTTCCACAGGGGGCGGACTATGGCTACACCTTC. The chain combines TRBV5-4 with TRBJ1-2; TRBD1 agrees at 9 bases. This CDR3 has 15 residues. Germline V gene data show CDR1 as SGHNT and CDR2 as YYREEE (reference sequence). Unmatched junction bases numbered 5, after V lost 2 bases and J lost 3 bases.

This sequence joins TRBV4-2 and TRBJ2-1, with 13 positions matching TRBD2. There are 15 residues in the CDR3. J gave up 8 bases and V 4 bases, and 5 bases lay outside the gene matches. CDR1 LGHNA and CDR2 YNFKEQ come from the germline V gene. Here the CDR3 DNA reads TGTGCCAGCAGCCCACTAGCGGGAGGGCCTCATGAGCAGTTCTTC. This gives the protein CASSPLAGGPHEQFF.

The chain combines TRBV18 with TRBJ1-1; TRBD1 matches 7 bases. The V and J ends lost 3 bases and 3 bases, in that order; junction bases with no gene match: 4. This CDR3 is built from 14 residues. Per germline, CDR1 KGHSH and CDR2 LQKENI. The CDR3 DNA follows: TGTGCCAGCTCACCGGGACAGTCCGACACTGAAGCTTTCTTT. As protein: CASSPGQSDTEAFF.

This sequence joins TRBV18 and TRBJ2-7; D is perhaps TRBD2 (6 bases). Germline V CDR1 and CDR2: KGHSH, LQKENI. Between the trimmed V and J ends, which lost 2 bases and 3 bases, there was a span of 8 bases. This CDR3 is built from 13 residues. CDR3 region: CASSPAGFYEQYF. DNA for the CDR3: TGTGCCAGCTCACCAGCGGGATTCTACGAGCAGTACTTC.

This chain uses TRBV6-5 with TRBJ2-1; 8 positions match TRBD2. Unmatched junction bases numbered 8, after V lost 4 bases and J lost 3 bases. The length of the CDR3 is 16 residues. Germline CDR1 MNHEY, CDR2 SVGAGI. The CDR3 protein is CASSLGLGDFYNEQFF. The DNA for the CDR3 is TGTGCCAGCAGTTTGGGACTAGGGGATTTCTACAATGAGCAGTTCTTC.

V gene TRBV19 combines with J gene TRBJ1-1; D uncertain. Trimming took off 3 bases at V and 2 bases at J, with 10 bases between the two ends. This CDR3 is built from 14 residues. Germline V lookup: CDR1 LNHDA, CDR2 SQIVND (reference sequence). The CDR3 sequence: CASSMVLANTEAFF. The CDR3 DNA is TGTGCCAGTAGTATGGTCTTAGCTAACACTGAAGCTTTCTTT.

The chain joins TRBV29-1 to TRBJ1-1; D gene uncertain. The CDR3 runs to 11 residues. Looked up from germline, CDR1 is SQVTM and CDR2 is ANQGSEA. The ends were cut back, 7 bases at V and 3 bases at J, with 9 bases in the middle. The CDR3 spells CSAGRDTEAFF. In DNA, the CDR3 is TGCAGCGCCGGGCGGGACACTGAAGCTTTCTTT. The full variable domain, its missing parts supplied by reference TRBV29-1 and TRBJ1-1, is SAVISQKPSRDICQRGTSLTIQCQVDSQVTMMFWYRQQPGQSLTLIATANQGSEATYESGFVIDKFPISRPNLTFSTLTVSNMSPEDSSIYLCSAGRDTEAFFGQGTRLTVV.

The V and J genes are TRBV6-1 and TRBJ2-7, with 9 nucleotides matching TRBD1. The V segment lost 2 bases and the J segment 2 bases; nucleotides outside the gene matches: 7. CDR1 is MNHNS and CDR2 is SASEGT in the germline V gene. CDR3 length: 16 amino acids. DNA for the CDR3: TGTGCCAGCAGTGAACCGCCGGGACAGGGACCCTACGAGCAGTACTTC. Its translation is CASSEPPGQGPYEQYF.